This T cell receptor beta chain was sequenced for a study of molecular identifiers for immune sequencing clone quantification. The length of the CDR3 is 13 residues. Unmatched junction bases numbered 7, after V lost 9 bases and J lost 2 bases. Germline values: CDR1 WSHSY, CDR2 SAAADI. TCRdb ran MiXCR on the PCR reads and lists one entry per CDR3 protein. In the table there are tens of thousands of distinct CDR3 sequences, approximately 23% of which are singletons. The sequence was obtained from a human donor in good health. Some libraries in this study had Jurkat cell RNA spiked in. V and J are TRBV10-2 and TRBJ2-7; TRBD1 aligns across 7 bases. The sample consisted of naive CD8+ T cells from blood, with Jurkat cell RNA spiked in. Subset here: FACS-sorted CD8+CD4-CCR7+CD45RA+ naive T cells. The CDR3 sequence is CASLTGTTYEQYF. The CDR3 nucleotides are TGCGCCAGTCTGACAGGGACAACCTACGAGCAGTACTTC.